These 18 T cell receptor beta chains were all obtained from the same sample, sequenced in a study of regulatory T cells in long-lasting Graves disease. Time point meaning: newly diagnosed GD, antithyroid drugs for less than 3 months. PBMCs provided the RNA from which the TCR library was made. Libraries of TCR beta came from iRepertoire HTBI primers plus Arm-PCR of CDR3 regions. MiXCR, run by TCRdb on the multiplex PCR reads, gives a single entry per CDR3 protein. The sample consists of a few hundred thousand distinct CDR3 sequences, approximately 16% of them appearing once. The specimen was peripheral blood mononuclear cells (PBMCs), collected at new diagnosis, from a patient treated with antithyroid drugs. These receptors originate from a female donor with Graves disease.

There are a few counts of this clonotype. This may be a read error: a much more frequent sequence differs by one nucleotide. This sequence joins TRBV28 and TRBJ1-4; D unresolved. The CDR3 contains 14 residues. Germline CDR1 reads MDHEN; CDR2 reads SYDVKM. This CDR3 is CASNPRVTNEKLSF. CDR3 nucleotides: TGTGCCAGCAATCCACGGGTCACTAATGAAAAACTGTCTTTT.

This clonotype appeared many times. The gene calls are TRBV18 and TRBJ2-5, with a possible D match to TRBD1 (5 bases). This CDR3 comprises 14 residues. The V end lost 3 bases, the J end lost 3 bases, and 11 bases lay between the germline ends. Germline V gene lookup returns CDR1 KGHSH and CDR2 LQKENI. This chain's CDR3 is CASSPQDREETQYF. CDR3 DNA: TGTGCCAGCTCACCTCAAGACAGAGAAGAGACCCAGTACTTC. The full variable domain, completed using reference TRBV18 and TRBJ2-5, is NAGVMQNPRHLVRRRGQEARLRCSPMKGHSHVYWYRQLPEEGLKFMVYLQKENIIDESGMPKERFSAEFPKEGPSILRIQQVVRGDSAAYFCASSPQDREETQYFGPGTRLLVL.

There are a few counts of this clonotype. The chain links TRBV7-3 to TRBJ2-2; TRBD2 aligns across 14 bases. This CDR3 has 18 residues. V shed 3 bases and J 5 bases; nucleotides not matched to a gene: 8. Germline loops: CDR1 SGHTA, CDR2 FQGTGA. As DNA, the CDR3 is TGTGCCAGCAGCTTGACCGGGACTAGCGGGAGTTCAACCGGGGAGCTGTTTTTT. It codes for CASSLTGTSGSSTGELFF. Using reference TRBV7-3 and TRBJ2-2 for the parts outside the CDR3, the full variable domain is GAGVSQTPSNKVTEKGKYVELRCDPISGHTALYWYRQSLGQGPEFLIYFQGTGAADDSGLPNDRFFAVRPEGSVSTLKIQRTERGDSAVYLCASSLTGTSGSSTGELFFGEGSRLTVL.

This clonotype was found many times. CDR3 residues: CASSVGGPRYF. The CDR3 DNA reads as TGTGCCAGCAGCGTGGGGGGACCCCGGTACTTC. The rearrangement joins TRBV2 to TRBJ2-4; perhaps TRBD2 as D (6 bases). Per germline, CDR1 SNHLY and CDR2 FYNNEI. V lost 6 bases to trimming and J lost 15 bases, with 15 bases between them. The CDR3 runs 11 residues.

This clonotype was observed at least ten times. The chain uses TRBV11-3 and TRBJ2-7; maybe TRBD2 (6 bases). This CDR3 region has 17 residues. Trimming pared 1 base from V and 3 bases from J, leaving 19 bases between. Germline values: CDR1 SGHNT, CDR2 YENEEA. Here the CDR3 reads CASSLGFGTAEDYEQYF. In DNA form, the CDR3 reads TGTGCCAGCAGCTTAGGCTTTGGGACTGCGGAGGACTACGAGCAGTACTTC.

This clonotype has at least ten counts. The rearrangement links TRBV6-5 to TRBJ1-1; D not certain. Trimming removed 2 bases from V and 10 bases from J, with 14 bases in between. The CDR3 consists of 13 residues. CDR1 is MNHEY, CDR2 SVGAGI, per germline. The CDR3 sequence is CASSYGRDSGAFF. In DNA, the CDR3 is TGTGCCAGCAGTTACGGGCGGGATTCAGGAGCTTTCTTT.

Concerning this clonotype: A much larger clone differs by one base, so this may be a read error. This rearrangement joins TRBV7-3 to TRBJ1-2; 7 nucleotides line up with TRBD1. The CDR3 totals 15 residues. Per the germline V gene, CDR1 is SGHTA and CDR2 is FQGTGA. V lost 2 bases, J lost 3 bases, and 6 bases stayed unmatched. The CDR3 bases are TGTGCCAGCAGCTTAGGGACAGCAGCTGACTATGGCTACACCTTC. It encodes CASSLGTAADYGYTF.

This clonotype showed up many times. The genes are TRBV2 and TRBJ1-1; unclear D gene. This CDR3 region has 15 residues. V was clipped by 1 base and J by 4 bases, with 13 bases between them. The germline CDR1 and CDR2 sequences are SNHLY and FYNNEI. CDR3 region: CASSEVWTWGTEAFF. The CDR3 DNA follows: TGTGCCAGCAGTGAAGTATGGACCTGGGGCACTGAAGCTTTCTTT.

The rearrangement joins TRBV4-1 to TRBJ1-2; 8 nucleotides align to TRBD1. The trim removed 1 base at V and 7 bases at J, leaving 14 bases unmatched. From germline, CDR1 is MGHRA and CDR2 YSYEKL. This CDR3 is 17 amino acids long. The CDR3 loop reads CASSQGEGDRGVSGYTF. The CDR3, as DNA: TGCGCCAGCAGCCAAGGGGAGGGAGACAGGGGCGTATCTGGCTACACCTTC.

This clonotype came up many times. The V gene is TRBV10-3, the J gene TRBJ1-1, with D possibly being TRBD1 (5 bases). Trimming stripped 0 bases from V and 0 bases from J, with 11 bases between. The CDR3 sequence is 16 residues long. Germline V CDR1 and CDR2: ENHRY, SYGVKD. The CDR3 DNA sequence: TGTGCCATCAGTGAGTCTCACAGGCACATGAACACTGAAGCTTTCTTT. The encoded protein is CAISESHRHMNTEAFF.

This clonotype was recorded at least ten times. The chain is built from TRBV19 and TRBJ1-4; no firm D call. Germline CDR1 LNHDA, CDR2 SQIVND (reference sequence). This CDR3 is 15 amino acids long. The V end lost 3 bases, the J end lost 0 bases, and 8 bases lay between the germline ends. In nucleotides, the CDR3 is TGTGCCAGTAGTATGATACGAGCAACTAATGAAAAACTGTTTTTT. Amino acid sequence: CASSMIRATNEKLFF. Variable domain in full (rest from reference TRBV19 and TRBJ1-4): DGGITQSPKYLFRKEGQNVTLSCEQNLNHDAMYWYRQDPGQGLRLIYYSQIVNDFQKGDIAEGYSVSREKKESFPLTVTSAQKNPTAFYLCASSMIRATNEKLFFGSGTQLSVL.

The sample holds many counts of this clonotype. V usage is TRBV27 and J usage is TRBJ1-5, with TRBD1 matching over 7 bases. Germline values: CDR1 MNHEY, CDR2 SMNVEV (reference sequence). V trimming: 1 base; J trimming: 11 bases; junction bases outside the gene matches: 11. CDR3 size: 15 residues. The CDR3 region is CASSLYRGGRESQHF. In DNA, the CDR3 is TGTGCCAGCAGTTTATACAGAGGGGGCCGGGAGTCCCAGCATTTT.

This rearrangement joins TRBV11-2 to TRBJ1-2, with 12 bases that match TRBD1. The CDR3 totals 14 residues. Per germline, CDR1 SGHAT and CDR2 FQNNGV. The V gene end was trimmed by 4 bases and the J gene end by 8 bases; junction bases not matched to a gene: 5. The CDR3, as DNA: TGTGCCAGCAGCTCCGGGACAGGGGGCAGAGGCTACACCTTC. Residues: CASSSGTGGRGYTF.

The rearrangement uses TRBV20-1 and TRBJ2-1; TRBD2 agrees at 9 bases. Trimming cost V 5 bases and J 1 base; bases outside gene matches: 9. Germline-derived CDR1 and CDR2 are DFQATT and SNEGSKA (reference sequence). The CDR3 has 16 residues. This CDR3 is CSAFLRTSGSYNEQFF. CDR3 DNA: TGCAGTGCTTTCCTACGAACTAGCGGGTCCTACAATGAGCAGTTCTTC.

This clonotype was recorded many times. The genes are TRBV24-1 and TRBJ2-7, with TRBD1 matching 9 bases. Looked up from germline, CDR1 is KGHDR and CDR2 is SFDVKD. V shed 4 bases and J 5 bases; nucleotides not matched to a gene: 8. The CDR3 contains 15 residues. CDR3 protein: CATSDGTGYGNEQYF. The CDR3 nucleotides are TGTGCCACCAGTGACGGGACAGGGTACGGCAACGAGCAGTACTTC.

There are many counts of this clonotype. J is TRBJ2-5 and V is TRBV30; D gene uncertain. The germline V gene has CDR1 GTSNPN and CDR2 SVGIG (reference sequence). The CDR3 covers 14 residues. V gave up 0 bases and J gave up 1 base, with 9 bases separating them. Written as DNA, the CDR3 is TGTGCCTGGAGTGTACGGCCCAGCCAAGAGACCCAGTACTTC. Protein product: CAWSVRPSQETQYF.

The genes are TRBV7-9 and TRBJ2-2, with 8 positions matching TRBD2. The CDR3 contains 14 residues. CDR1 and CDR2 from the germline V gene are SEHNR and FQNEAQ (reference sequence). V lost 4 bases and J lost 5; bases outside the gene matches: 3. Here the CDR3 reads CASSSGLGTGELFF. DNA for the CDR3: TGTGCCAGCAGCTCGGGACTAGGGACCGGGGAGCTGTTTTTT.

V usage is TRBV6-2 or TRBV6-3 and J usage is TRBJ1-1, with D unresolved. Trimming cost V 5 bases and J 5 bases, with 12 bases left between them. The CDR3 length is 13 residues. Germline V gene lookup returns CDR1 MNHEY and CDR2 SVGEGT. CDR3 residues: CASSMKGRTEAFF. CDR3 nucleotides: TGTGCCAGCAGTATGAAAGGGCGAACTGAAGCTTTCTTT.